This T cell receptor beta chain was recorded in a study of identical twins. The CDR3 sequence is 14 residues long. Trimming removed 7 bases at V and 4 bases at J, with 14 bases between. CDR1 is KGHSH, CDR2 LQKENI, per germline. MiXCR, run by TCRdb on the 5' RACE reads, gives a single entry per CDR3 protein. The sample records 500,000 to 600,000 distinct CDR3 sequences, roughly a fifth being singletons. The same specimen was also included in a second study, on T cells expressing NK-cell markers. From that second work: Of CD8+ T cells, about 1.0-8% belonged to dominant NKG2C+ clonotypes in five to seven donors. Uncertainty persisted over the HCMV specificity of expanded NKG2C+ T cell clones.

The source material was CD4+ T cells sorted from blood. The sequence came from a woman under 30 in good health. The chain uses TRBV18 and TRBJ1-5; D may be TRBD1 (6 bases). The CDR3 DNA reads as TGTGCCAGCTACGACAGGAGACCGAATCAGCCCCAGCATTTT. It yields the protein CASYDRRPNQPQHF.